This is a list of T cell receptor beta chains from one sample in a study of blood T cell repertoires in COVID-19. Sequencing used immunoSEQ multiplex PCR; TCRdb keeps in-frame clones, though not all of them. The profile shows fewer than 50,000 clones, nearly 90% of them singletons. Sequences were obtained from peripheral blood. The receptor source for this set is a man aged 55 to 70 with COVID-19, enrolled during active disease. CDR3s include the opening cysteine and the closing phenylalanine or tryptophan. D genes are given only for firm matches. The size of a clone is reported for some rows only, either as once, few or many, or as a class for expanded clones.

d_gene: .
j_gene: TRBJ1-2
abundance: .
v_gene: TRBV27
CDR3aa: CASSPRGEGYGYTF
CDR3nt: TGTGCCAGCAGCCCCAGGGGTGAGGGGTATGGCTACACCTTC

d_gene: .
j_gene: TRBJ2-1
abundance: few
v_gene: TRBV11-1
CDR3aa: CASSFRLYNEQFF
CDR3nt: TGTGCCAGCAGCTTCAGGCTCTACAATGAGCAGTTCTTC

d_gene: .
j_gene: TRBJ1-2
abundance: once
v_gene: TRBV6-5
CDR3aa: CASSIGTNFYGYTF
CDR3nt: TGTGCCAGCAGTATCGGGACAAACTTCTATGGCTACACCTTC

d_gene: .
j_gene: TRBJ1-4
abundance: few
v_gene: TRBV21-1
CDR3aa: CASSKTSGVLGEKLFF
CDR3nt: TGTGCCAGCAGCAAAACCTCAGGGGTATTAGGCGAAAAACTGTTTTTT

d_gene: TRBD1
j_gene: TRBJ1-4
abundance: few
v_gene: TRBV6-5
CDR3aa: CASRKGQGGEKLFF
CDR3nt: TGTGCCAGCCGCAAAGGACAGGGGGGGGAAAAACTGTTTTTT

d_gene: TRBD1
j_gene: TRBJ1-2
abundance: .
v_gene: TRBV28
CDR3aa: CASSRGTGGSYGYTF
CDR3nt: TGTGCCAGCAGCCGCGGGACAGGGGGGAGCTATGGCTACACCTTC

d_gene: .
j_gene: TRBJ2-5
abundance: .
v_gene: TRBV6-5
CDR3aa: CASNLDGKETQYF
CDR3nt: TGTGCCAGCAACTTGGACGGGAAAGAGACCCAGTACTTC

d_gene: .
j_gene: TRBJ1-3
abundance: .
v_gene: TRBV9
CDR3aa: CASSVAFSGNTIYF
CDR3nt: TGTGCCAGCAGCGTAGCATTCTCTGGAAACACCATATATTTT

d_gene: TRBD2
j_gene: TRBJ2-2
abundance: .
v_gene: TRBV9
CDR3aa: CASSVMAASGRSGELFF
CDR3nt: TGTGCCAGCAGCGTAATGGCGGCTAGCGGGAGGTCCGGGGAGCTGTTTTTT

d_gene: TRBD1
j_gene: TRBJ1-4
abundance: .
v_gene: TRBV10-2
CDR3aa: CASRTGASNEKLFF
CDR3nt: TGCGCCAGCAGGACAGGGGCTTCTAATGAAAAACTGTTTTTT

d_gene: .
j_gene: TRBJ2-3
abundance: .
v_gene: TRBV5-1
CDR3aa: CASGPVGGRTDTQYF
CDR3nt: TGCGCCAGCGGGCCAGTGGGGGGGCGAACAGATACGCAGTATTTT

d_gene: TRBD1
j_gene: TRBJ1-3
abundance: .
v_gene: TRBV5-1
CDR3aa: CASSRFTTGGDSGNTIYF
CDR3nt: TGCGCCAGCAGCCGATTTACGACAGGGGGCGACTCTGGAAACACCATATATTTT

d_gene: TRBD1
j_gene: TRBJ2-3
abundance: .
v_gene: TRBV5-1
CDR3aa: CASSSQGASTTDTQYF
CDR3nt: TGCGCCAGCAGCTCACAGGGGGCCTCAACAACAGATACGCAGTATTTT